The 4 T cell receptor beta chains below were found in one sample sequenced in a study of cytomegalovirus exposure and HLA in healthy donors. The PCR employed 60 Vbeta primers together with 13 Jbeta primers. Generated by immunoSEQ multiplex PCR, the TCRdb table keeps only in-frame clones and is missing some. The sample contains 200,000 to 250,000 clones, over 60% of which appear only once. The specimen sequenced was PBMCs. These receptors were taken from a man aged 18 to 29 in good health and CMV-seronegative.

The chain couples TRBV6-5 to TRBJ2-7; tentative D call: TRBD1 (5 bases). Germline assignment: CDR1 MNHEY and CDR2 SVGAGI. This CDR3 spans 15 amino acids. Trimming took off 0 bases at V and 3 bases at J, with 12 bases between the two ends. CDR3: CASSYSGRVSYEQYF. The CDR3 bases are TGTGCCAGCAGTTACTCTGGCAGGGTTAGCTACGAGCAGTACTTC.

The chain combines TRBV4-3 with TRBJ2-5; D is undetermined. Trimming pared 6 bases from V and 4 bases from J, leaving 12 bases between. CDR1 LGHNA and CDR2 YSLEER come from the germline V gene. This CDR3 contains 13 residues. CDR3 sequence: CASSRGVGETQYF. In DNA form, the CDR3 reads TGCGCCAGCAGTCGCGGAGTTGGAGAGACCCAGTACTTC.

The genes are TRBV30 and TRBJ1-6, with TRBD1 matching 11 bases. CDR1 and CDR2 (germline): GTSNPN, SVGIG (reference sequence). V gave up 1 base and J gave up 10 bases; unmatched junction bases: 9. The CDR3 spans 16 residues. CDR3 sequence: CAWSAPGGQGVSPLHF. CDR3 in DNA: TGTGCCTGGAGTGCCCCGGGGGGACAGGGGGTGTCACCCCTCCACTTT.

CDR3 nucleotides: TGCGCCAGCAGCCCCACCGGAGGGAACGAGCCCCAGCATTTT. It specifies CASSPTGGNEPQHF. The chain uses TRBV5-1 and TRBJ1-5; D unresolved. The germline V and J ends were trimmed by 4 bases and 8 bases, with 16 bases remaining between them. CDR1 SGHRS and CDR2 YFSETQ come from the germline V gene. This CDR3 has 14 residues.